This record looks at one T cell receptor (beta chain) sequence and its context. The assay was immunoSEQ multiplex PCR, and TCRdb's table has in-frame clones only and misses some. The data contain 100,000 to 150,000 clones, roughly 90% of them singletons. The germline V gene has CDR1 GTSNPN and CDR2 SVGIG (reference sequence). V lost 3 bases, J lost 1 base, and 8 bases stayed unmatched. The CDR3 totals 18 residues. This sample is drawn from a study of blood T cell repertoires in COVID-19. Study overall: PBMCs, B-cell-depleted T cells, or T cells provided the cDNA or gDNA that made up the material.

This TCR came from a man between 70 and 80 years old with active COVID-19. The V call is TRBV30, the J call TRBJ2-1; TRBD2 agrees at 14 bases. The sample taken for sequencing was peripheral blood. CDR3 DNA sequence: TGTGCCTGGAGATCCGGGACTAGCGGGAGCGGATCCTACAATGAGCAGTTCTTC. It is translated as CAWRSGTSGSGSYNEQFF. Using reference TRBV30 and TRBJ2-1 for the parts outside the CDR3, the full variable domain is SQTIHQWPATLVQPVGSPLSLECTVEGTSNPNLYWYRQAAGRGLQLLFYSVGIGQISSEVPQNLSASRPQDRQFILSSKKLLLSDSGFYLCAWRSGTSGSGSYNEQFFGPGTRLTVL.